The present TCR beta chain was sequenced within a study of cytomegalovirus exposure and HLA in healthy donors. PCR used 60 Vbeta primers and 13 Jbeta primers. Original data processing: Later work found 65 million to 85 million unique TCR beta chains, with some 11 million shared. Assay: immunoSEQ multiplex PCR; the TCRdb copy retains only in-frame clones and omits some. Clonal size and the V and J genes are those of that table, whereas D and trimming came from the DNA. There are around 190,000 clones in the sample; roughly four fifths occur only once, and about 3% lies in the top ten. Between the trimmed V and J ends, which lost 1 base and 1 base, there was a span of 8 bases. CDR3 length: 14 amino acids. CDR1 and CDR2 from the germline V gene are SGHAT and FQNNGV.

The origin of this receptor is a woman aged 25 to 45 in good health and CMV-seropositive. The sequenced material came from PBMCs. The J gene is TRBJ2-7, the V gene TRBV11-2; D is uncertain. This CDR3 reads CASSLGPGSYEQYF. In DNA form, the CDR3 reads TGTGCCAGCAGCTTAGGACCGGGTTCCTACGAGCAGTACTTC.